This note documents a single TCR beta chain sequence. Its antigen is as yet unknown. This entry belongs to a study of shared clonotypes between healthy human individuals. The V and J ends lost 0 bases and 6 bases respectively, with 8 bases between them. There are 14 residues in the CDR3. The germline V gene has CDR1 LGHNA and CDR2 YNFKEQ. General study findings and limits: Shared clonotypes: about 5.3% naive CD4, about 3.3% naive CD8, 2% to 2.5% memory CD4, 0.4% to 0.45% memory CD8. In the sorted subsets, rarefaction showed sequencing was incomplete despite large depth.

At a deep level, the assay was run. Replicate sorted-subset PCRs were loaded with approximately 200 ng DNA, 31,000 or so T cell genomes. Measured with immunoSEQ multiplex PCR; TCRdb has only the in-frame clones, and not every one. The sample consists of around 990,000 clones, approximately 80% of them appearing once. This clonotype was sampled from a man between 18 and 29 years old in good health. Some clones in this sample may be carry-over from other donors' samples. Sequenced sample: memory CD4+ T cells from PBMCs. The subset: CD45RA-negative fraction. V usage is TRBV4-2 and J usage is TRBJ2-2; D is unresolved. For the CDR3, the DNA is TGTGCCAGCAGCCAAGATGGAGTAGCCGGGGAGCTGTTTTTT. This translates into CASSQDGVAGELFF.